Sequencing of this T cell receptor beta chain was carried out in a study of human CD8 memory T cell subsets. General study results and limits: The study sequenced T cell receptor beta chains and no other chains.

Preparation of the TCR beta libraries relied on UMI-labeled 5' RACE. TCRdb processed the 5' RACE reads again and assigns one entry to each CDR3 protein, with no DNA. The repertoire shows some 10,000 distinct CDR3 sequences; the top ten hold 20% to 25%. This clonotype ranks as medium-sized in terms of frequency. Its antigen is unknown. Per the germline V gene, CDR1 is MDHEN and CDR2 is SYDVKM. CDR3 size: 16 residues. This sequence was found in a human donor in good health. Sequencing was carried out using CD8+ T cells from PBMCs. This rearrangement joins TRBV28 to TRBJ2-4; TCRdb picks TRBD1, but there is no DNA to check that call. The CDR3 reads CASSIPGQKAKNIQYF.